Listed below are T cell receptor beta chains from one sample, sequenced in a study of blood T cell repertoires in COVID-19. Profiling relied on immunoSEQ multiplex PCR, and the TCRdb table lists in-frame clones only, not all of them. The sample shows some 120,000 clones, approximately 91% of them seen only once. The sample was peripheral blood. These receptors all come from a woman over 75 with acute or convalescent COVID-19. CDR3s include the opening cysteine and the closing phenylalanine or tryptophan. The D gene is left open where the match is weak. Not every row has a clone size; where given, it reads once, few, many or a size class.

>TRBJ2-1|.|.|TRBV19
TGTGCCAGTAGTTCGGCAGGGCTTTACAATGAGCAGTTCTTC
CASSSAGLYNEQFF
>TRBJ1-1|TRBD1|.|TRBV4-3
TGCGCCAGCAGCCAATCGCGGGACAGGGTGATAAGTGGAACTGAAGCTTTCTTT
CASSQSRDRVISGTEAFF
>TRBJ2-1|TRBD2|.|TRBV7-9
TGTGCCAGCAGCTTAGGACGCTTAGCGGGGGGCAATGGGTACAATGAGCAGTTCTTC
CASSLGRLAGGNGYNEQFF
>TRBJ2-7|.|once|TRBV7-9
TGTGCCAGCAGCACCACGAGCCCTAGCTCCTACGAGCAGTACTTC
CASSTTSPSSYEQYF
>TRBJ2-7|TRBD1|.|TRBV19
TGTGCCAGTAGTATTGGACAGGGGAACTACGAGCAGTACTTC
CASSIGQGNYEQYF
>TRBJ2-2|.|.|TRBV19
TGTGCCAGTAGCGGTCAGGGAAGGTCGGGGGAGCTGTTTTTT
CASSGQGRSGELFF
>TRBJ1-1|TRBD1|.|TRBV23-1
TGCGCCAGCAGCCCTGACAGGGTATCTACTGAAGCTTTCTTT
CASSPDRVSTEAFF
>TRBJ1-5|TRBD1|few|TRBV27
TGTGCCAGCAGTTTAGGGACAGGGAATCAGCCCCAGCATTTT
CASSLGTGNQPQHF
>TRBJ2-2|.|.|TRBV5-1
TGCGCCAGCAGCTTGGGCAGAAACACCGGGGAGCTGTTTTTT
CASSLGRNTGELFF
>TRBJ1-2|.|.|TRBV5-1
TGCGCCAGCAGCGGGACTGTAGGGTTTGGCTACACCTTC
CASSGTVGFGYTF
>TRBJ2-5|TRBD2|.|TRBV25-1
TGTGCCAGCTCCCGGGAGGCGGGGAGGAGAGAGACCCAGTACTTC
CASSREAGRRETQYF
>TRBJ2-5|TRBD2|.|TRBV5-1
TGCGCCAGCAGCTTGCCTAGCGGGAGTGAGACCCAGTACTTC
CASSLPSGSETQYF
>TRBJ2-7|.|.|TRBV4-3
TGCGCCAGCAGCCAAGATCGCTCGGGGAGCTACGAGCAGTACTTC
CASSQDRSGSYEQYF
>TRBJ2-2|.|once|TRBV6-5
TGTGCCAGCAGTTTAAGGCAGGGGAGTACCGGGGAGCTGTTTTTT
CASSLRQGSTGELFF
>TRBJ2-7|TRBD2|few|TRBV28
TGTGCCAGCAGTCCACTGGGTCGACTAGCGGGAGGGCCATCCTACGAGCAGTACTTC
CASSPLGRLAGGPSYEQYF
>TRBJ1-5|TRBD1|.|TRBV2
TGTGCCAGCATGATACAGGGGCCCCGATACAATCAGCCCCAGCATTTT
CASMIQGPRYNQPQHF
>TRBJ2-1|.|.|TRBV7-8
TGTGCCAGCAGCTTAGTTCCAGGGGAGGGGTACAATGAGCAGTTCTTC
CASSLVPGEGYNEQFF
>TRBJ1-1|.|once|TRBV12-3/TRBV12-4
TGTGCCAGCAGATTAACACGGAACACTGAAGCTTTCTTT
CASRLTRNTEAFF
>TRBJ2-5|.|.|TRBV7-3
TGTGCCAGCAGCTTAAGCAGGGACCAAGAGACCCAGTACTTC
CASSLSRDQETQYF
>TRBJ2-3|TRBD2|.|TRBV25-1
TGTGCCAGCAGTGCCCTAGCGGGGGTTGTCACAGATACGCAGTATTTT
CASSALAGVVTDTQYF
>TRBJ2-3|TRBD2|.|TRBV5-1
TGCGCCAGCCGACGACTAGCGGGGATTAGGACAGATACGCAGTATTTT
CASRRLAGIRTDTQYF
>TRBJ2-2|.|.|TRBV27
TGTGCCAGCAGTTCCAGGGCGAACACCGGGGAGCTGTTTTTT
CASSSRANTGELFF
>TRBJ1-6|.|.|TRBV19
TGTGCCAGTAGTAGGGCCGGACACAATTCACCCCTCCACTTT
CASSRAGHNSPLHF
>TRBJ2-3|TRBD2|.|TRBV7-2
TGTGCCAGCAGCTGGCGGGGGGGCCCCACAGATACGCAGTATTTT
CASSWRGGPTDTQYF
>TRBJ2-3|TRBD1|.|TRBV5-1
TGCGCCAGCAGGCTCACGACAGGGGTGTGGACAGATACGCAGTATTTT
CASRLTTGVWTDTQYF
>TRBJ2-1|.|.|TRBV4-2
TGTGCCAGCAGCCCCTACCGCGGAGAGCAGTTCTTC
CASSPYRGEQFF
>TRBJ2-1|TRBD2|.|TRBV7-7
TGTGCCAGCAGCGTAGGGACTAGCGAAGGCAATGAGCAGTTCTTC
CASSVGTSEGNEQFF
>TRBJ2-1|TRBD1|.|TRBV5-8
TGTGCCAGCACTCTTCCGGGACAGGGGCAGGGTGAGCAGTTCTTC
CASTLPGQGQGEQFF
>TRBJ2-6|.|.|TRBV18
TGTGCCAGCTCGTCGACAGTTCCCTCTGGGGCCAACGTCCTGACTTTC
CASSSTVPSGANVLTF